The 9 T cell receptor beta chains reported below all come from one sample, sequenced in a study of CD4+ T cells in melanoma. Generated by immunoSEQ multiplex PCR, the TCRdb table keeps only in-frame clones and is missing some. The table lists about 55,000 clones, approximately 70% of them singletons, with 4.5% to 5.5% in the top ten. Sample: tumor tissue. All receptors derive from a human donor with melanoma.

This chain connects TRBV6-5 to TRBJ1-3, with D hard to call. Germline V gives CDR1 MNHEY, CDR2 SVGAGI. Trimming left V 8 bases short and J 0 bases short, with 8 bases between. The CDR3 totals 13 residues. The CDR3 sequence is CASEPSSGNTIYF. The CDR3 DNA sequence: TGTGCCAGCGAGCCAAGCTCTGGAAACACCATATATTTT.

This clone was detected only a few times. CDR3: CASSITGGGEKLFF. The CDR3, as DNA: TGTGCCAGTAGTATAACCGGTGGTGGTGAAAAACTGTTTTTT. V gene TRBV19 combines with J gene TRBJ1-4; D is uncertain. Germline lookup yields CDR1 LNHDA and CDR2 SQIVND (reference sequence). Trimming took off 2 bases at V and 7 bases at J, with 11 bases between the two ends. The CDR3 runs to 14 residues.

The CDR3 loop reads CASSTNGVGQPQHF. CDR3 bases: TGTGCCAGTAGTACCAACGGGGTAGGTCAGCCCCAGCATTTT. This sequence joins TRBV19 and TRBJ1-5; D remains unclear. The CDR3 has 14 amino acids. Trimming removed 4 bases from V and 6 bases from J, with 13 bases in between. Germline CDR1 and CDR2: LNHDA and SQIVND (reference sequence).

The gene calls are TRBV4-1 and TRBJ2-3; 12 nucleotides align to TRBD1. Germline V gene lookup returns CDR1 MGHRA and CDR2 YSYEKL. V trimming: 8 bases; J trimming: 5 bases; junction bases outside the gene matches: 5. The CDR3 length is 14 residues. CDR3 loop: CASRDRGPGDTQYF. The CDR3 coding sequence is TGCGCCAGCCGGGACAGGGGGCCGGGAGATACGCAGTATTTT.

V usage is TRBV5-6 and J usage is TRBJ2-7; D remains unclear. The CDR3 sequence is 12 residues long. V dropped 4 bases and J dropped 7 bases, with 12 bases sitting between them. Looked up from germline, CDR1 is SGHDT and CDR2 is YYEEEE. CDR3: CASSPYVGEQYF. CDR3 coding DNA: TGTGCCAGCAGCCCATACGTAGGGGAGCAGTACTTC.

V usage is TRBV7-9 and J usage is TRBJ1-6; 7 bases fit TRBD1. Germline CDR1 SEHNR, CDR2 FQNEAQ (reference sequence). The CDR3 consists of 14 residues. V lost 3 bases, J lost 7 bases, and 3 bases stayed unmatched. The CDR3 loop is CASSFGQENSPLHF. For the CDR3, the DNA is TGTGCCAGCAGCTTTGGACAGGAGAATTCACCCCTCCACTTT.

This clone has a handful of counts. V and J are TRBV5-4 and TRBJ2-7; 8 nucleotides match TRBD1. This CDR3 has 14 amino acids. J was trimmed by 2 bases and V by 5 bases; bases with no gene match: 6. The germline gives CDR1 SGHNT, CDR2 YYREEE (reference sequence). The CDR3 sequence is CASSGTGTTYEQYF. In DNA form, the CDR3 reads TGTGCCAGCAGTGGGACAGGCACAACCTACGAGCAGTACTTC.

This chain joins TRBV7-2 and TRBJ1-5; 8 nucleotides line up with TRBD1. This CDR3 has 16 residues. V trimming: 4 bases; J trimming: 3 bases; junction bases outside the gene matches: 8. Germline-derived CDR1 and CDR2 are SGHTA and FQGNSA. The CDR3 DNA reads as TGTGCCAGCAGCTCATTGGACAGGGCATTCAATCAGCCCCAGCATTTT. This sequence encodes CASSSLDRAFNQPQHF.

The chain is built from TRBV2 and TRBJ1-2; 10 bases fit TRBD1. The CDR3 loop spans 14 amino acids. Germline CDR1 reads SNHLY; CDR2 reads FYNNEI. The V segment lost 5 bases and the J segment 6 bases; nucleotides outside the gene matches: 6. The CDR3 bases are TGTGCCAGCAGTTCATGGACAGGGGGTAATGGCTACACCTTC. Translation gives CASSSWTGGNGYTF. Together with reference TRBV2 and TRBJ1-2, the CDR3 gives the full variable domain: EPEVTQTPSHQVTQMGQEVILRCVPISNHLYFYWYRQILGQKVEFLVSFYNNEISEKSEIFDDQFSVERPDGSNFTLKIRSTKLEDSAMYFCASSSWTGGNGYTFGSGTRLTVV.